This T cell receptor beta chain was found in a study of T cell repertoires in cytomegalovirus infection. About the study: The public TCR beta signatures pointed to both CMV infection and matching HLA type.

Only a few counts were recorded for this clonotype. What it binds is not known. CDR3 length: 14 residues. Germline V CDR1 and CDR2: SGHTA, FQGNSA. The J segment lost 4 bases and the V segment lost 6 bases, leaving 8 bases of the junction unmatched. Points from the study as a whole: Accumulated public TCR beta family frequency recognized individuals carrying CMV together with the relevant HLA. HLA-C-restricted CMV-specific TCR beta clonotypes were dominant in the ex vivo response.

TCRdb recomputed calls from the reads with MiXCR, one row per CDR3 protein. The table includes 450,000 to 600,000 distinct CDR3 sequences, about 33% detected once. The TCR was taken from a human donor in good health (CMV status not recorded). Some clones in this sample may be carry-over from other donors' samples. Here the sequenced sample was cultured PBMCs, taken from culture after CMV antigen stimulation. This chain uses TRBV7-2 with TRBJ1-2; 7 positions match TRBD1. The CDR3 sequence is CASRVGGTVYGYTF. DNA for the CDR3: TGTGCCAGCAGAGTAGGAGGGACAGTCTATGGCTACACCTTC.